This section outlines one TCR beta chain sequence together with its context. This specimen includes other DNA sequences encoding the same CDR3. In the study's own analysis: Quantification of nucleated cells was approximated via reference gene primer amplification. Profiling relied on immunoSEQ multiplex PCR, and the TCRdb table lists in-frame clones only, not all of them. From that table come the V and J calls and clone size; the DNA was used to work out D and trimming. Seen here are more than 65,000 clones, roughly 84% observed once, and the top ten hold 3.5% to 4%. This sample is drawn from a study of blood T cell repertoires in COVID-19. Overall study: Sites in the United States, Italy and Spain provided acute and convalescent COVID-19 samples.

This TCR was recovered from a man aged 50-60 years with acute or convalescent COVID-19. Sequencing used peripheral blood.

This CDR3 is CASSQVAGALREQYF. CDR3 sequence (DNA): TGCGCCAGCAGCCAAGTTGCAGGGGCCCTACGCGAGCAGTACTTC. This sequence joins TRBV4-3 and TRBJ2-7; weak D call: TRBD1 (6 bases). The CDR3 is made up of 15 amino acids. CDR1 is LGHNA and CDR2 is YSLEER in the germline V gene. With 1 base removed from V and 6 bases from J, the gap between germline ends came to 16 bases.